This TCR beta chain was obtained from a study of T-cell memory formation after mild COVID-19. General study findings and limits: Still unconfirmed is whether the second-wave clones peaking on day 37 recognized SARS-CoV-2. A balance of CD4 and CD8 characterized clones contracting day 15 to 85, whereas later expanders leaned CD4+.

TCRalpha and TCRbeta libraries used 5'RACE with constant-segment primers and UMIs. TCRdb re-called the 5' RACE reads with MiXCR, one entry per CDR3 protein. The table has around 300,000 distinct CDR3 sequences, 13% seen once; the top ten hold 20% to 25%. This clonotype was recorded a few times. The antigen is not known. The CDR3 length is 14 residues. The ends were cut back, 6 bases at V and 4 bases at J, with 18 bases in the middle. Germline V lookup: CDR1 SQVTM, CDR2 ANQGSEA. Sequences were obtained from PBMCs or a T cell subset sorted from them (not recorded which). The chain combines TRBV29-1 with TRBJ2-5, with D possibly TRBD1 on 6 matching bases. The clonotype was recovered from a man younger than 30 who had mild COVID-19 (a few samples of this study predate the infection). Cell type and time point are not known. The CDR3 DNA follows: TGCAGCGTACCCGCGTCGGTACAGGGAGAGACCCAGTACTTC. The encoded protein is CSVPASVQGETQYF.